This TCR beta chain was observed in a study of blood T cell repertoires in COVID-19. Study-level background: Acute-phase and convalescent COVID-19 samples originated in the United States, Italy and Spain. T cells, B-cell-depleted T cells, or PBMCs supplied cDNA or gDNA.

The CDR3 sequence is 18 residues long. V was pared by 5 bases and J by 0 bases, with 10 bases of the junction left unmatched. Looked up from germline, CDR1 is SGHRS and CDR2 is YFSETQ. Recovery among Cohort 3 donors was established by two negative PCRs, clearance, or symptom resolution. Generated by immunoSEQ multiplex PCR, the TCRdb table keeps only in-frame clones and is missing some. The data hold around 230,000 clones, with around 89% observed a single time. The receptor was derived from a woman aged 25 to 39 who had recovered from COVID-19. Input material: PBMCs or T cells enriched from blood (not recorded which). The chain has TRBV5-1 and TRBJ2-6; 8 bases fit TRBD1. The CDR3 sequence: CASRDSPGTGSGANVLTF. The CDR3 DNA reads as TGCGCCAGCAGAGATAGTCCCGGGACAGGCTCTGGGGCCAACGTCCTGACTTTC.